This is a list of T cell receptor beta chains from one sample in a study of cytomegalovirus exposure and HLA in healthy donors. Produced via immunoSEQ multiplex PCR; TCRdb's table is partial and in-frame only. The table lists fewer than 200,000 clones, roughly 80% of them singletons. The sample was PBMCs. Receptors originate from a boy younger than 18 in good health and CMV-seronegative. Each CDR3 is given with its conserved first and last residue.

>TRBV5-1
CASSSLGQNTEAFF
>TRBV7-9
CASSLERGLTTGELFF
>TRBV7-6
CASSLREDTQYF
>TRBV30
CAWSVLNEQFF
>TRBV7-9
CASSLDSVSYEQYF
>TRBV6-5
CASSYEGAGEAFF
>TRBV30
CAWSVLRASYNSPLHF
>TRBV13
CASSPEPGLVGYGYTF
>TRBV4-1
CASSQSDREGEKLFF
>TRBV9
CASSSAGVSYNEQFF
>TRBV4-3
CASSQSTGYYGYTF
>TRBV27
CASSLSFRKRAVDEQYF
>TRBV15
CATSRDRGKGIPYEQYF
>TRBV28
CASSSDRVRYF
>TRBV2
CASSGLTDTQYF
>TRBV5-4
CASSLRLDRVADTQYF
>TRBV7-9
CASSFRPRLAGYGELFF
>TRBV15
CATSGGWAGDKDEQFF
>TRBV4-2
CASSQGGSVSGNTIYF
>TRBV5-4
CASSWDSFSYEQYF
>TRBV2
CASSLDTEAFF
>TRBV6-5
CASRPQGSAQPQHF
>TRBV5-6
CASSLIGTGSYGYTF
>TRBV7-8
CASSPRAGVDGYTF
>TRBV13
CASSPRDSRTEAFF
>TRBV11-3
CASSFGPINIQYF
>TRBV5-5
CASRRAGGVREQYF
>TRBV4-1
CASSQEVTSGSREQYF
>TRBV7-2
CASSSNQNQPQHF
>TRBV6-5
CASTPTPGNTEAFF
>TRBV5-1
CASSLGTGRYGYTF
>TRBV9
CASSVTTGTNTGELFF
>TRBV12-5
CASALVVNGQPQHF
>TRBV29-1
CSVSRRRGSGLSEQFF
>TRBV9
CASSPRGGQEGYGYTF
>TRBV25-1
CASSDQYNQPQHF
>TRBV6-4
CASSDRDNNEQFF
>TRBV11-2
CASSPSPEGYGYTF
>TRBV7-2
CASSLGSSSGRMQYF
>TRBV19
CASSTGMYGYTF
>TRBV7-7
CASSLDGRGSYEQYF
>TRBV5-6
CASSSGRYGYTF
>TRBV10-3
CAISRDRNSPLHF
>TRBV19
CASMGELSNSPLHF
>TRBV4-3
CASSQERGPGERENTEAFF
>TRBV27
CASSLGGEKLFF
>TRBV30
CAWNRGYTEAFF
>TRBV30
CAWEQGSNEKLFF
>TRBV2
CASRGPSGRAYNEQFF
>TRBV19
CASRGRPNTGELFF
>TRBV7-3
CASSLTGANTGELFF
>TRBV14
CASSQDGLRVKGFF